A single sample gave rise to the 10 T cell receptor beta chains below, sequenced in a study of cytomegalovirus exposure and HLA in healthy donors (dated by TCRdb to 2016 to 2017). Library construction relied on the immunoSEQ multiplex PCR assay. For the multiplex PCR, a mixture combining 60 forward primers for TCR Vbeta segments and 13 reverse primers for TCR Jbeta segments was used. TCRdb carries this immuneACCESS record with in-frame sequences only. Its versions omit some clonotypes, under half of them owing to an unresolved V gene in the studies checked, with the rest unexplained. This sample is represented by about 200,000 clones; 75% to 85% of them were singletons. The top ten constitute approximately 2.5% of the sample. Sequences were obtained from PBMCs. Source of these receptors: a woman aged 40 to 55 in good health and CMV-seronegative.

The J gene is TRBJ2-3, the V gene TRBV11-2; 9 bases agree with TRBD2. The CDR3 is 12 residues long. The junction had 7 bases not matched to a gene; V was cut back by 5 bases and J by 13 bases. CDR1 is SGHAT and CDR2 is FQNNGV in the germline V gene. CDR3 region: CASSNSGRGKYF. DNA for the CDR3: TGTGCCAGCAGCAATAGCGGGAGAGGGAAGTATTTT.

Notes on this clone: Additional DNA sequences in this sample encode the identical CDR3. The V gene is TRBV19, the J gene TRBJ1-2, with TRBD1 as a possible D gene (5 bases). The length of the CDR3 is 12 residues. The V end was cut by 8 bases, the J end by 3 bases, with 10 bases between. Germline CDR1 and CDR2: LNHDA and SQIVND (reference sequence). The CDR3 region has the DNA TGTGCCAGTCTCCAGGGCTACTATGGCTACACCTTC. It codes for CASLQGYYGYTF.

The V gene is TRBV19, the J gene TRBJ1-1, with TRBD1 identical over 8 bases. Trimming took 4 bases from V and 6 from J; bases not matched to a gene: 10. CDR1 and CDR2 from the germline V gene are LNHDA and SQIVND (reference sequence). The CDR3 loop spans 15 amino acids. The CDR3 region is CASSSGQGGRPEAFF. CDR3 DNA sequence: TGTGCCAGTAGTAGCGGACAGGGAGGTCGGCCTGAAGCTTTCTTT.

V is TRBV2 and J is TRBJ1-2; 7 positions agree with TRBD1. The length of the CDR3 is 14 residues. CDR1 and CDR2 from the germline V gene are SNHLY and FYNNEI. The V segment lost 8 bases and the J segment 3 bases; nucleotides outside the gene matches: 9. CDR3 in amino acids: CASGDRELYYGYTF. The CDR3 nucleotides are TGTGCCAGCGGCGACAGGGAGCTTTACTATGGCTACACCTTC.

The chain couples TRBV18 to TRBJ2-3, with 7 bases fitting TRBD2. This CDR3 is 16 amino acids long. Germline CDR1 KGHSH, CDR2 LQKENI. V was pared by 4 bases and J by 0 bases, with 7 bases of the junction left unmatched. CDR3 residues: CASSRLADRSTDTQYF. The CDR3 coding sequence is TGTGCCAGCTCACGCCTAGCGGACCGTAGCACAGATACGCAGTATTTT.

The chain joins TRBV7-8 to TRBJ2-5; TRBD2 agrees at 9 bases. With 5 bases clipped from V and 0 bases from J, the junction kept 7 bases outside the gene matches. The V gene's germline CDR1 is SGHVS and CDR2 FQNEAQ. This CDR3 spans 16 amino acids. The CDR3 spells CASSRQAGGYQETQYF. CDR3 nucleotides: TGTGCCAGCAGCCGCCAGGCGGGAGGGTACCAAGAGACCCAGTACTTC.

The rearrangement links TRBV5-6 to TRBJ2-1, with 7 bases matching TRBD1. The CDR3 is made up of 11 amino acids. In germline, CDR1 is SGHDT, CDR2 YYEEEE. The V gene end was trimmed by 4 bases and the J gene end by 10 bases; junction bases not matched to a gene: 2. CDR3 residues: CASSTGVEQFF. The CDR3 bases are TGTGCCAGCAGCACAGGGGTCGAGCAGTTCTTC.

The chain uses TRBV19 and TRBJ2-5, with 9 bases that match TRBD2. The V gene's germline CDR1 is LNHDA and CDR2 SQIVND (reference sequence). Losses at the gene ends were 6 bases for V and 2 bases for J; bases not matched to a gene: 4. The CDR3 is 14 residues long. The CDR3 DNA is TGTGCCAGTAGGGCCCTAGCGGGACAAGAGACCCAGTACTTC. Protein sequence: CASRALAGQETQYF.

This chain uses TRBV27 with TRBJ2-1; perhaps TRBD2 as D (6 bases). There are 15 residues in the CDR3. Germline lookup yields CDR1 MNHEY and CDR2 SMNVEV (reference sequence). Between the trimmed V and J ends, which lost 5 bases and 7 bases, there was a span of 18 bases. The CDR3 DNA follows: TGTGCCAGCAGTGCCGGGGGACTCCCGATGAATGAGCAGTTCTTC. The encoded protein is CASSAGGLPMNEQFF.

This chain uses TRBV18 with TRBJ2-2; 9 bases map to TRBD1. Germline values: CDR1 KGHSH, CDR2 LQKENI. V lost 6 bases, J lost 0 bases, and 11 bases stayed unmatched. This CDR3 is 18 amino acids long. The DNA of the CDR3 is TGTGCCAGCTCCCTCTCGGACAGGGGCCGATCGAACACCGGGGAGCTGTTTTTT. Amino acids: CASSLSDRGRSNTGELFF.